This is a list of T cell receptor beta chains from one sample in a study of blood T cell repertoires in COVID-19. Clones were read by immunoSEQ multiplex PCR, and TCRdb kept only the in-frame ones, dropping some. The data show 60,000 to 80,000 clones, approximately 80% seen once. Sequencing used PBMCs or T cells enriched from blood (not recorded which). Source of these receptors: a woman aged 40 to 50 with acute COVID-19. Each CDR3 is given with its conserved first and last residue. D genes are given only for firm matches.

>TRBJ2-7|-|TRBV27
CASFTSSYEQYF
>TRBJ1-2|-|TRBV28
CASRLRTVNYGYTF
>TRBJ2-2|-|TRBV12-5
CASGLWSSGELFF
>TRBJ2-5|-|TRBV5-4
CASSLRQMRETQYF
>TRBJ1-1|-|TRBV20-1
CSASRNTEAFF
>TRBJ2-1|-|TRBV9
CASSVEPSSYNEQFF
>TRBJ2-7|-|TRBV5-1
CASMGSVSYEQYF
>TRBJ2-1|TRBD2|TRBV10-2
CASRASGNNEQFF
>TRBJ1-2|-|TRBV7-2
CASSRPRGDGYTF
>TRBJ2-3|-|TRBV4-2
CASTHPGDAQYF
>TRBJ2-1|-|TRBV7-7
CASSPLTRPDGNEQFF
>TRBJ2-4|-|TRBV19
CASTDNRDIQNIQYF
>TRBJ1-6|-|TRBV29-1
CSVEAEARHNSPLHF
>TRBJ1-1|-|TRBV7-2
CASSSPGHLNTEAFF
>TRBJ2-3|-|TRBV5-4
CASSLGPPTDTQYF
>TRBJ1-1|-|TRBV7-2
CASSFEGTEAFF
>TRBJ2-7|TRBD2|TRBV19
CASSISSSGTYEQYF
>TRBJ1-1|-|TRBV4-1
CASSQPEWTEAFF
>TRBJ2-1|TRBD2|TRBV7-3
CASSRVGGRQSYNEQFF
>TRBJ2-5|-|TRBV4-1
CASSLVEGETQYF
>TRBJ2-3|-|TRBV7-9
CASSSNRGFSTDTQYF
>TRBJ2-6|TRBD2|TRBV3-1/TRBV3-2
CASSASLAVNSGANVLTF
>TRBJ2-7|-|TRBV6-2/TRBV6-3
CASSPIADGSYEQYF
>TRBJ2-1|-|TRBV3-1/TRBV3-2
CASSQGPYLNNEQFF
>TRBJ1-5|-|TRBV2
CASSEFARDQPQHF
>TRBJ2-7|-|TRBV7-8
CASAKQGEEQYF
>TRBJ2-3|TRBD1|TRBV7-9
CASSLLGQGDTQYF
>TRBJ1-4|-|TRBV10-3
CAISSQPTTNEKLFF
>TRBJ2-6|-|TRBV9
CASSVGTPGTSGSGANVLTF
>TRBJ1-4|-|TRBV11-1
CASRNPTDRKLFF
>TRBJ1-4|-|TRBV12-3/TRBV12-4
CASSPGVPEKLFF
>TRBJ1-6|TRBD1|TRBV10-1
CASSDRGDSPLHF
>TRBJ1-1|-|TRBV19
CASSNQRDTPNTEAFF
>TRBJ1-1|-|TRBV7-2
CASSPWLGARTEAFF
>TRBJ1-3|-|TRBV6-6
CASESGGFSGNTIYF
>TRBJ1-1|TRBD1|TRBV24-1
CATSDLNRGEAFF
>TRBJ2-3|TRBD2|TRBV10-3
CAISESRGGADTQYF
>TRBJ1-1|-|TRBV6-5
CASSYHQGFNTEAFF
>TRBJ2-5|TRBD2|TRBV7-2
CASSLAGTSSQETQYF
>TRBJ2-3|-|TRBV29-1
CSVEDWQRTDTQYF
>TRBJ2-1|-|TRBV20-1
CSAREWDEQFF
>TRBJ2-3|-|TRBV10-1
CASSDQDTQYF
>TRBJ1-1|-|TRBV29-1
CSVEGRSAEAFF
>TRBJ2-7|TRBD2|TRBV28
CASSLSWTSYEQYF
>TRBJ1-5|-|TRBV12-3/TRBV12-4
CASSTGRDQPQHF
>TRBJ2-7|TRBD2|TRBV5-1
CASSPSGTIAYEQYF
>TRBJ1-2|TRBD1|TRBV19
CASKTQGGSANYGYTF
>TRBJ1-2|-|TRBV6-6
CASGAGQGYTF
>TRBJ2-7|TRBD2|TRBV28
CASSESGLAGTWEQYF
>TRBJ2-2|TRBD2|TRBV27
CASSKGGGGAGELFF